These T cell receptor beta chains were read from a single sample in a study of blood T cell repertoires in COVID-19. TCRdb's copy holds only in-frame clones and misses some; the assay was immunoSEQ multiplex PCR. The data contain 390,000 or so clones, 87% of them singletons. Sequenced sample: PBMCs or T cells enriched from blood (not recorded which). These receptor sequences come from a woman between 50 and 59 years old who had recovered from COVID-19. CDR3s include the opening cysteine and the closing phenylalanine or tryptophan. D genes are given only for firm matches. Expanded clones are given a class, and other clones once, few, many or no size at all.

v_call	cdr3_length	clone_size	j_call	d_call	cdr3_aa	cdr3_nt
TRBV18	17	.	TRBJ2-1	.	CASSPPPQAMTYNEQFF	TGTGCCAGCTCACCACCGCCCCAGGCGATGACGTACAATGAGCAGTTCTTC
TRBV4-3	14	once	TRBJ1-2	.	CASSQDRDNYGYTF	TGCGCCAGCAGCCAAGACAGGGATAACTATGGCTACACCTTC
TRBV14	13	.	TRBJ1-2	TRBD1	CASSLTGAYGYTF	TGTGCCAGCAGCCTGACAGGGGCTTATGGCTACACCTTC
TRBV2	13	.	TRBJ2-1	.	CASKGGGYNEQFF	TGTGCCAGCAAGGGAGGGGGCTACAATGAGCAGTTCTTC
TRBV11-2	12	.	TRBJ2-1	.	CASSLIRDEQFF	TGTGCCAGCAGCTTAATTCGGGATGAGCAGTTCTTC
TRBV6-5	14	.	TRBJ1-1	.	CASSYSGRSTEAFF	TGTGCCAGCAGTTACTCAGGGAGGTCCACTGAAGCTTTCTTT
TRBV5-4	15	.	TRBJ1-4	.	CASSLGGARKEKLFF	TGTGCCAGCAGCTTGGGTGGGGCCAGGAAAGAAAAACTGTTTTTT
TRBV5-1	13	once	TRBJ1-5	.	CASSLDRDQPQHF	TGCGCCAGCAGCTTGGACAGGGATCAGCCCCAGCATTTT
TRBV27	12	.	TRBJ2-7	.	CASGYQGREQYF	TGTGCCAGCGGATATCAGGGTCGCGAGCAGTACTTC
TRBV5-8	12	once	TRBJ1-2	TRBD1	CASRRQGFGYTF	TGTGCCAGCAGGAGACAGGGTTTTGGCTACACCTTC
TRBV5-1	15	.	TRBJ2-2	.	CASSYRTENTGELFF	TGCGCCAGCAGCTATAGGACAGAGAACACCGGGGAGCTGTTTTTT
TRBV28	14	few	TRBJ1-6	TRBD1	CASSSGQGFSPLHF	TGTGCCAGCAGTTCAGGACAGGGTTTTTCACCCCTCCACTTT
TRBV11-2	12	.	TRBJ2-1	.	CASSLVINEQFF	TGTGCCAGCAGCTTAGTTATCAATGAGCAGTTCTTC
TRBV6-5	13	.	TRBJ2-7	.	CASTPGRFDEQYF	TGTGCCAGCACCCCAGGGAGGTTTGATGAGCAGTACTTC
TRBV4-1	20	.	TRBJ2-1	TRBD2	CASSQDHPATSGGAYNEQFF	TGCGCCAGCAGCCAAGACCACCCCGCGACTAGCGGGGGGGCATACAATGAGCAGTTCTTC
TRBV5-1	14	.	TRBJ1-6	.	CASSLDRFNSPLHF	TGCGCCAGCAGCTTGGACAGGTTTAATTCACCCCTCCACTTT
TRBV7-9	14	.	TRBJ1-5	TRBD1	CASSSTGGGQPQHF	TGTGCCAGCAGCTCGACAGGGGGCGGTCAGCCCCAGCATTTT
TRBV7-9	12	.	TRBJ2-7	TRBD1	CASSWDRGQQYF	TGTGCCAGCAGCTGGGACAGGGGTCAGCAGTACTTC